The 18 T cell receptor beta chains presented below share a single source sample, sequenced in a study of shared clonotypes between healthy human individuals. Method: immunoSEQ multiplex PCR; TCRdb's copy keeps in-frame clones and lacks some. The sample carries 400,000 to 600,000 clones, around 75% recorded once. The sequenced material came from PBMCs. The source of these receptors is a woman aged 40 to 49 in good health. Some clones in this sample may be carry-over from other donors' samples.

The chain joins TRBV5-3 to TRBJ2-7; 11 nucleotides agree with TRBD1. TRBV5-3 is assigned to the ORF class and has an uncertain function. The CDR3 totals 18 residues. J gave up 6 bases and V 3 bases, and 17 bases lay outside the gene matches. Here the CDR3 DNA reads TGTGCCAGAAGCTCAATTACCTCGGGACAGGGGGTTTTTCTCGAGCAGTACTTC. Translating it yields CARSSITSGQGVFLEQYF.

The V gene is TRBV18, the J gene TRBJ2-2; TRBD1 is a possible D gene (6 bases). CDR1 is KGHSH and CDR2 is LQKENI in the germline V gene. The CDR3 loop spans 16 amino acids. V dropped 4 bases and J dropped 0 bases, with 12 bases sitting between them. The CDR3 loop is CASSRLDRPNTGELFF. The CDR3 bases are TGTGCCAGCTCACGACTCGACAGGCCGAACACCGGGGAGCTGTTTTTT.

This clone was found many times. This rearrangement joins TRBV6-4 to TRBJ2-3; 10 nucleotides align to TRBD1. Germline CDR1 is MRHNA and CDR2 is SNTAGT. V was clipped by 7 bases and J by 3 bases; unmatched bases: 7. The CDR3 covers 15 residues. As DNA, the CDR3 is TGTGCCAGCACCCCAGGGACAGGGGAAACAGATACGCAGTATTTT. Protein: CASTPGTGETDTQYF.

This chain joins TRBV6-5 and TRBJ1-5, with 11 bases aligning to TRBD1. The J segment lost 4 bases and the V segment lost 4 bases, leaving 6 bases of the junction unmatched. CDR3 length: 16 residues. Germline V gene data show CDR1 as MNHEY and CDR2 as SVGAGI. CDR3 residues: CASSWGGQGANQPQHF. DNA of the CDR3: TGTGCCAGCAGTTGGGGTGGACAGGGGGCGAATCAGCCCCAGCATTTT.

The J gene is TRBJ2-3, the V gene TRBV7-2; 8 nucleotides match TRBD2. Germline CDR1 reads SGHTA; CDR2 reads FQGNSA. V gave up 4 bases and J gave up 1 base; unmatched junction bases: 4. The CDR3 has 15 residues. The CDR3, as DNA: TGTGCCAGCAGCTGGAGCGGGAGAGGCACAGATACGCAGTATTTT. Its protein is CASSWSGRGTDTQYF.

This clone appeared a few times. The chain is built from TRBV19 and TRBJ2-1; TRBD2 matches at 11 bases. V gave up 4 bases and J gave up 9 bases; unmatched junction bases: 8. Germline CDR1 is LNHDA and CDR2 is SQIVND (reference sequence). The CDR3 has 15 amino acids. The CDR3 nucleotides are TGTGCCAGTAGTACAACTAGCGGGAGTTCGTCTGAGCAGTTCTTC. Amino acids: CASSTTSGSSSEQFF. Variable domain in full (rest from reference TRBV19 and TRBJ2-1): DGGITQSPKYLFRKEGQNVTLSCEQNLNHDAMYWYRQDPGQGLRLIYYSQIVNDFQKGDIAEGYSVSREKKESFPLTVTSAQKNPTAFYLCASSTTSGSSSEQFFGPGTRLTVL.

The sample holds many counts of this clone. V usage is TRBV11-2 and J usage is TRBJ1-1; D uncertain. The CDR3 is 13 residues long. Germline assignment: CDR1 SGHAT and CDR2 FQNNGV. V was trimmed by 2 bases and J by 6 bases, leaving 10 bases between them. This CDR3 is CASSLQFNSEAFF. DNA for the CDR3: TGTGCCAGCAGCTTACAGTTCAATTCTGAAGCTTTCTTT.

This sequence joins TRBV9 and TRBJ2-5; TRBD2 matches at 8 bases. The CDR3 runs 16 residues. After removal of 0 bases from V and 3 bases from J, the junction contained 7 bases not matched to a gene. Per germline, CDR1 SGDLS and CDR2 YYNGEE. The CDR3 spells CASSVVDGRAKETQYF. CDR3 in DNA: TGTGCCAGCAGCGTAGTTGACGGGAGGGCCAAAGAGACCCAGTACTTC.

Concerning this clone: Other DNA sequences from this sample encode an identical CDR3 as well. This chain joins TRBV4-3 and TRBJ2-2; perhaps TRBD2 as D (6 bases). The CDR3 has 15 amino acids. The germline gives CDR1 LGHNA, CDR2 YSLEER. V was trimmed by 4 bases and J by 5 bases, leaving 14 bases between them. The CDR3 protein is CASSPTGVGTGELFF. The CDR3 region has the DNA TGCGCCAGCAGCCCAACGGGAGTAGGGACCGGGGAGCTGTTTTTT.

The CDR3 here is CASSEGETYEQYF. The CDR3, as DNA: TGTGCCAGCAGTGAGGGAGAGACCTACGAGCAGTACTTC. The gene calls are TRBV6-1 and TRBJ2-7, with D possibly being TRBD2 (5 bases). The CDR3 consists of 13 residues. Trimming stripped 3 bases from V and 2 bases from J, with 8 bases between. CDR1 is MNHNS and CDR2 is SASEGT in the germline V gene.

DNA for the CDR3: TGTGCCAGCAGCCGTGGGCCGGAGCAAGAGACCCAGTACTTC. It translates to CASSRGPEQETQYF. The rearrangement links TRBV11-3 to TRBJ2-5; unclear D gene. The CDR3 spans 14 residues. Germline V gives CDR1 SGHNT, CDR2 YENEEA. V was trimmed by 5 bases and J by 2 bases, leaving 12 bases between them.

The count of this clone is one. This chain uses TRBV4-1 with TRBJ2-1, with unresolved D. The V gene lost 1 base and the J gene lost 3 bases, with 16 bases spanning the gap. The CDR3 contains 17 residues. Germline V gives CDR1 MGHRA, CDR2 YSYEKL. CDR3 sequence: CASSQVAAKRVYNEQFF. For the CDR3, the DNA is TGCGCCAGCAGCCAAGTGGCAGCAAAACGAGTCTACAATGAGCAGTTCTTC.

For the CDR3, the DNA is TGTGCCAGCAGTTGGGACAGGACTAACTATGGCTACACCTTC. Its protein product is CASSWDRTNYGYTF. The chain uses TRBV7-2 and TRBJ1-2; TRBD1 matches at 8 bases. CDR3 length: 14 amino acids. The trim removed 6 bases at V and 0 bases at J, leaving 3 bases unmatched. The germline CDR1 and CDR2 sequences are SGHTA and FQGNSA.

The chain carries TRBV2 and TRBJ2-3; maybe TRBD1 (5 bases). The V end lost 5 bases, the J end lost 4 bases, and 16 bases lay between the germline ends. The CDR3 spans 15 residues. Germline V lookup: CDR1 SNHLY, CDR2 FYNNEI. CDR3 nucleotides: TGTGCCAGCAGTCCCCTGGGCAGGGTCCCAGATACGCAGTATTTT. Translation gives CASSPLGRVPDTQYF.

This clone was detected ten times or more. Other DNA sequences in this sample translate to the same CDR3. The gene calls are TRBV6-5 and TRBJ1-3; no clear D gene. The CDR3 contains 15 residues. The germline V and J ends were trimmed by 2 bases and 0 bases, with 8 bases remaining between them. Germline CDR1 reads MNHEY; CDR2 reads SVGAGI. CDR3 region: CASSYRWSSGNTIYF. As DNA, the CDR3 is TGTGCCAGCAGTTACCGGTGGAGCTCTGGAAACACCATATATTTT.

The chain carries TRBV19 and TRBJ2-7; 10 bases are a match to TRBD1. Germline CDR1 and CDR2: LNHDA and SQIVND (reference sequence). The CDR3 covers 15 residues. V was clipped by 6 bases and J by 2 bases; unmatched bases: 7. This chain's CDR3 is CASSRTGGSAYEQYF. DNA of the CDR3: TGTGCCAGTAGCAGGACAGGGGGATCCGCCTACGAGCAGTACTTC.

V is TRBV9 and J is TRBJ2-5, with TRBD2 as a possible D gene (6 bases). V dropped 0 bases and J dropped 2 bases, with 11 bases sitting between them. Germline values: CDR1 SGDLS, CDR2 YYNGEE. CDR3 size: 15 residues. The CDR3 DNA follows: TGTGCCAGCAGCGTAGGGGACGGGACTCAAGAGACCCAGTACTTC. It codes for CASSVGDGTQETQYF.

V usage is TRBV6-6 and J usage is TRBJ1-2, with TRBD1 matching 11 bases. Germline CDR1 and CDR2: MNHNY and SVGAGI (reference sequence). After removal of 7 bases from V and 5 bases from J, the junction contained 6 bases not matched to a gene. This CDR3 is built from 14 residues. The CDR3 here is CASTRGQGAYGYTF. The DNA for the CDR3 is TGTGCCAGCACCCGAGGACAGGGGGCTTATGGCTACACCTTC.